The 18 T cell receptor beta chains below were found in one sample sequenced in a study of blood T cell repertoires in COVID-19. Profiling relied on immunoSEQ multiplex PCR, and the TCRdb table lists in-frame clones only, not all of them. Here the sample spans approximately 70,000 clones, about 90% being singletons. The sample was peripheral blood. Every receptor here comes from a human donor with active COVID-19. The donor label of this sample is uncertain.

This chain uses TRBV13 with TRBJ2-3, with D unresolved. Trimming cost V 2 bases and J 0 bases, with 6 bases left between them. The germline gives CDR1 PRHDT, CDR2 FYEKMQ (reference sequence). The CDR3 runs to 14 residues. CDR3 nucleotides: TGTGCCAGCAGCTTAAAAGCGAGCACAGATACGCAGTATTTT. Translating gives CASSLKASTDTQYF. Full variable domain (rest looked up from reference TRBV13 and TRBJ2-3): AAGVIQSPRHLIKEKRETATLKCYPIPRHDTVYWYQQGPGQDPQFLISFYEKMQSDKGSIPDRFSAQQFSDYHSELNMSSLELGDSALYFCASSLKASTDTQYFGPGTRLTVL.

V gene TRBV9 combines with J gene TRBJ2-3, with D possibly matching TRBD1 (6 bases). V lost 6 bases to trimming and J lost 5 bases, with 13 bases between them. The CDR3 totals 13 residues. The germline V gene has CDR1 SGDLS and CDR2 YYNGEE. The CDR3 DNA sequence: TGTGCCAGCACCCTGGGGGCGGGAGATACGCAGTATTTT. Its translation: CASTLGAGDTQYF.

This clone is labeled medium-sized. Other DNA sequences from this sample encode an identical CDR3 as well. The CDR3 coding sequence is TGCGCCAGCAGCCAAGTGGAGGACTCACCCCTCCACTTT. Its translation is CASSQVEDSPLHF. This chain uses TRBV4-3 with TRBJ1-6, with D unresolved. Germline CDR1 and CDR2: LGHNA and YSLEER. Trimming stripped 1 base from V and 10 bases from J, with 8 bases between. There are 13 residues in the CDR3.

V is TRBV2 and J is TRBJ2-2; 9 bases fit TRBD2. The ends lost 3 bases at V and 6 bases at J; junction bases unmatched: 8. From germline, CDR1 is SNHLY and CDR2 FYNNEI. This CDR3 has 16 residues. The CDR3 here is CASSDSGTSRPGELFF. CDR3 DNA sequence: TGTGCCAGCAGTGACTCCGGGACTAGCCGACCCGGGGAGCTGTTTTTT.

The genes are TRBV15 and TRBJ1-5; 9 bases align to TRBD1. After removal of 5 bases from V and 1 base from J, the junction contained 3 bases not matched to a gene. There are 15 residues in the CDR3. In germline, CDR1 is LNHNV, CDR2 YYDKDF (reference sequence). In nucleotides, the CDR3 is TGTGCCACCAGCCGCGGACAGGGGAGCAATCAGCCCCAGCATTTT. This translates into CATSRGQGSNQPQHF.

This clone occurred once. The V gene is TRBV2, the J gene TRBJ2-2, with 11 bases that match TRBD2. The V segment lost 5 bases and the J segment 5 bases; nucleotides outside the gene matches: 4. Germline CDR1 SNHLY, CDR2 FYNNEI. The CDR3 loop spans 15 amino acids. The CDR3 protein is CASSLAGGGTGELFF. CDR3 bases: TGTGCCAGCAGTCTAGCGGGAGGAGGGACCGGGGAGCTGTTTTTT.

This clone was detected only a few times. The DNA for the CDR3 is TGTGCCAGCAGCTCCGGACAGTACAATGAGCAGTTCTTC. This translates into CASSSGQYNEQFF. V usage is TRBV7-2 and J usage is TRBJ2-1; possible D gene TRBD1, 6 bases. The germline gives CDR1 SGHTA, CDR2 FQGNSA. Trimming shortened V by 4 bases and J by 4 bases, and 8 bases separated the two germline ends. The length of the CDR3 is 13 residues.

The CDR3 DNA follows: TGTGCCTGGAGTTCATCGGGACTTCACAATGAGCAGTTCTTC. Translated, it gives CAWSSSGLHNEQFF. The chain employs TRBV30 and TRBJ2-1; the D gene is possibly TRBD2 (6 bases). V was shortened by 2 bases and J by 5 bases, with 13 bases between the two germline ends. The germline V gene encodes CDR1 GTSNPN and CDR2 SVGIG (reference sequence). This CDR3 has 14 amino acids. Complete variable domain (other parts from reference TRBV30 and TRBJ2-1): SQTIHQWPATLVQPVGSPLSLECTVEGTSNPNLYWYRQAAGRGLQLLFYSVGIGQISSEVPQNLSASRPQDRQFILSSKKLLLSDSGFYLCAWSSSGLHNEQFFGPGTRLTVL.

This clone was observed once. The V call is TRBV28, the J call TRBJ2-5; TRBD1 matches at 11 bases. CDR3 size: 14 residues. V shed 5 bases, J shed 5 bases, and the junction held 4 bases outside the gene matches. The V gene's germline CDR1 is MDHEN and CDR2 SYDVKM. CDR3 coding DNA: TGTGCCAGCAGTCGAGGACAGGGGGCCGAGACCCAGTACTTC. This translates into CASSRGQGAETQYF.

The chain uses TRBV2 and TRBJ2-1; 11 bases are shared with TRBD2. The CDR3 runs to 15 residues. The V segment lost 5 bases and the J segment 7 bases; nucleotides outside the gene matches: 7. Germline V CDR1 and CDR2: SNHLY, FYNNEI. In nucleotides, the CDR3 is TGTGCCAGCAGTCTCGAAAGGACTAGCGGGAATGAGCAGTTCTTC. Its translation: CASSLERTSGNEQFF.

This sequence joins TRBV7-9 and TRBJ2-1; 13 nucleotides line up with TRBD2. Germline V gives CDR1 SEHNR, CDR2 FQNEAQ (reference sequence). V lost 5 bases and J lost 3; bases outside the gene matches: 4. The CDR3 length is 16 residues. The CDR3 protein is CASSPTSGRGYNEQFF. As DNA, the CDR3 is TGTGCCAGCAGCCCCACTAGCGGGAGGGGCTACAATGAGCAGTTCTTC.

The chain recombines TRBV18 with TRBJ1-1; the match to TRBD1 covers 11 bases. The junction had 3 bases not matched to a gene; V was cut back by 3 bases and J by 0 bases. CDR3 length: 16 amino acids. CDR1 is KGHSH and CDR2 is LQKENI in the germline V gene. In DNA, the CDR3 is TGTGCCAGCTCACCCCGGACAGGGGGCATGAACACTGAAGCTTTCTTT. Protein sequence: CASSPRTGGMNTEAFF.

The J gene is TRBJ1-1, the V gene TRBV6-5, with D tentatively TRBD1 (6 bases). The germline gives CDR1 MNHEY, CDR2 SVGAGI. The V gene lost 6 bases and the J gene lost 2 bases, with 13 bases spanning the gap. This CDR3 has 14 residues. The CDR3 loop is CASRRQALNTEAFF. CDR3 sequence (DNA): TGTGCCAGCAGACGACAGGCCCTAAACACTGAAGCTTTCTTT.

The chain employs TRBV5-5 and TRBJ2-7, with TRBD1 matching 8 bases. V trimming: 6 bases; J trimming: 1 base; junction bases outside the gene matches: 12. Germline V lookup: CDR1 SGHKS, CDR2 YYEKEE (reference sequence). The CDR3 covers 16 residues. The CDR3 region has the DNA TGTGCCAGCACCTACCAGACAGGGGCGAGTTCCTACGAGCAGTACTTC. It yields the protein CASTYQTGASSYEQYF.

V gene TRBV3-1 (or the pseudogene TRBV3-2) combines with J gene TRBJ2-2; D is unresolved. This CDR3 region has 15 residues. The V end was cut by 3 bases, the J end by 5 bases, with 13 bases between. Germline V gene sequence: CDR1 LGHDT, CDR2 YNNKEL (reference sequence). The CDR3 loop is CASSQTWPRTGELFF. In nucleotides, the CDR3 is TGTGCCAGCAGCCAGACTTGGCCTCGTACCGGGGAGCTGTTTTTT.

The rearrangement joins TRBV4-1 to TRBJ2-7; D remains unclear. Trimming pared 4 bases from V and 7 bases from J, leaving 14 bases between. This CDR3 has 13 amino acids. The germline V gene encodes CDR1 MGHRA and CDR2 YSYEKL. The CDR3 reads CASSPLLQREQYF. In DNA, the CDR3 is TGCGCCAGCAGCCCCCTGTTACAAAGAGAGCAGTACTTC.

V and J are TRBV7-2 and TRBJ2-1, with D maybe TRBD1 (6 bases). V was shortened by 5 bases and J by 6 bases, with 14 bases between the two germline ends. This CDR3 spans 14 amino acids. Germline lookup yields CDR1 SGHTA and CDR2 FQGNSA. The CDR3 reads CASSPRQVSNEQFF. CDR3 nucleotides: TGTGCCAGCAGCCCGCGACAGGTCTCCAATGAGCAGTTCTTC.

V is TRBV19 and J is TRBJ2-5; tentatively, D is TRBD1 (6 bases). Germline CDR1 LNHDA, CDR2 SQIVND (reference sequence). Between the trimmed V and J ends, which lost 4 bases and 3 bases, there was a span of 9 bases. The CDR3 length is 13 residues. In nucleotides, the CDR3 is TGTGCCAGTAGTACCGGACAGAAAGAGACCCAGTACTTC. It codes for CASSTGQKETQYF.